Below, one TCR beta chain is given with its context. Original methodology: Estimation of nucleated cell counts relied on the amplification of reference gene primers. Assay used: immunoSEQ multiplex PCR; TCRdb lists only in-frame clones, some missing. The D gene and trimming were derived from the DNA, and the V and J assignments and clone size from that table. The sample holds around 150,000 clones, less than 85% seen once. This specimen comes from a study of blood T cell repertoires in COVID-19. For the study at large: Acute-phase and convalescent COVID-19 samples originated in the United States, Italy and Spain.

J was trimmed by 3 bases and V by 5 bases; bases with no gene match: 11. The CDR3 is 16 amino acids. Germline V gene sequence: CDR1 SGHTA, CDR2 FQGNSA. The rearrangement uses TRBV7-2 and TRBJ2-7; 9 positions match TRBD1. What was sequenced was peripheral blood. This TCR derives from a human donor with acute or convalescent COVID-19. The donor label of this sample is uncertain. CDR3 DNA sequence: TGTGCCAGCAGCAGAACAGGGGGCGGAGGAGTCTACGAGCAGTACTTC. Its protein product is CASSRTGGGGVYEQYF.